Presented here are 10 T cell receptor beta chains from one specimen sequenced in a study of T cells in Graves' hyperthyroidism and ophthalmopathy (dated by TCRdb to between 2018 and 2021). The library was prepared using multiplex PCR. These reads were obtained on an Illumina HiSeq 2000. The TCR beta CDR3 regions were amplified from the RNA transcripts. The TCR CDR3 was subjected to a first round of RT-PCR using the HTBI primer set and the Qiagen OneStep RT-PCR kit. Using fastp at Q25 and MiXCR, TCRdb reprocessed the public reads and kept productive beta chains. Entries are consolidated by CDR3 protein sequence, retaining the most common genes and DNA. The sample has about 500,000 distinct CDR3 sequences on record, 15% to 20% of them singletons. The top ten clonotypes cover 25% to 30% of the sample. Sequencing input: blood. The receptors come from a woman in her 30s with Graves' ophthalmopathy.

The rearrangement uses TRBV5-1 and TRBJ2-2, with a possible D match to TRBD1 (6 bases). Germline CDR1 and CDR2: SGHRS and YFSETQ. Trimming took 5 bases from V and 4 from J, leaving 12 bases between them. The CDR3 runs to 14 residues. CDR3: CASRQGIFTGELFF. CDR3 nucleotides: TGCGCCAGCAGACAGGGTATATTCACCGGGGAGCTGTTTTTT.

This clonotype was observed a few times. The rearrangement uses TRBV7-3 and TRBJ2-6, with 8 bases aligning to TRBD2. Germline V gives CDR1 SGHTA, CDR2 FQGTGA. This CDR3 is 16 amino acids long. V trimming: 0 bases; J trimming: 6 bases; junction bases outside the gene matches: 4. The CDR3 loop reads CASSLTTGGVANVLTF. CDR3 nucleotides: TGTGCCAGCAGCTTAACGACCGGGGGGGTGGCCAACGTCCTGACTTTC.

This clonotype showed up many times. This rearrangement joins TRBV30 to TRBJ1-5, with a tentative D call TRBD1 (6 bases). The CDR3 spans 12 residues. V gave up 4 bases and J gave up 3 bases, with 7 bases separating them. Germline V gene sequence: CDR1 GTSNPN, CDR2 SVGIG (reference sequence). DNA of the CDR3: TGTGCCTGGACGGGGGCCAATCAGCCCCAGCATTTT. Its translation is CAWTGANQPQHF.

The chain employs TRBV12-3 or TRBV12-4 and TRBJ2-7, with 7 bases identical to TRBD1. The CDR3 contains 12 residues. The J segment lost 9 bases and the V segment lost 5 bases, leaving 7 bases of the junction unmatched. CDR3 loop: CASSLTGARQYF. Written as DNA, the CDR3 is TGTGCCAGCAGTCTCACAGGGGCAAGGCAGTACTTC.

This clonotype has ten or more counts. Sequence at one end of the junction differs from germline and may be a read error. The chain couples TRBV18 to TRBJ2-4; TRBD2 agrees at 11 bases. This CDR3 spans 15 amino acids. The germline V gene has CDR1 KGHSH and CDR2 LQKENI. The CDR3 region has the DNA TGTACCAGCTCCAAGGGACTAGCGGACCTAGATGCTCAGTACTTC. Residues: CTSSKGLADLDAQYF.

This clonotype was found many times. The rearrangement uses TRBV12-3 or TRBV12-4 and TRBJ2-1; D remains unclear. The CDR3 sequence is 18 residues long. Trimming removed 0 bases from V and 5 bases from J, with 20 bases in between. CDR3 residues: CASSLALPRPIRDNEQFF. DNA of the CDR3: TGTGCCAGCAGTTTAGCGCTCCCCAGGCCCATTCGAGACAATGAGCAGTTCTTC.

V usage is TRBV27 and J usage is TRBJ2-4; D remains unclear. V was trimmed by 0 bases and J by 7 bases, leaving 16 bases between them. Germline-derived CDR1 and CDR2 are MNHEY and SMNVEV (reference sequence). The CDR3 covers 16 residues. CDR3 protein: CASSLSGVTTTNIQYF. Written as DNA, the CDR3 is TGTGCCAGCAGTTTATCTGGGGTCACTACCACCAACATTCAGTACTTC.

This clonotype was recorded a few times. The chain has TRBV19 and TRBJ2-6; maybe TRBD1 (6 bases). Per germline, CDR1 LNHDA and CDR2 SQIVND (reference sequence). The CDR3 is 15 residues long. Here the CDR3 reads CPPGQKSSGANVLTF. CDR3 DNA: TGTCCCCCCGGACAGAAGAGCTCTGGGGCCAACGTCCTGACTTTC.

This clonotype was counted many times. This chain joins TRBV27 and TRBJ2-3; no reliable D call. Germline V gene lookup returns CDR1 MNHEY and CDR2 SMNVEV (reference sequence). The CDR3 consists of 15 residues. The V end lost 6 bases, the J end lost 5 bases, and 18 bases lay between the germline ends. In DNA form, the CDR3 reads TGTGCCAGCAGGGGTGTCGCGTTTTGGGGAGATACGCAGTATTTT. Its translation: CASRGVAFWGDTQYF.

This clonotype has only a few counts. V usage is TRBV20-1 and J usage is TRBJ1-1, with D perhaps TRBD1 (5 bases). V lost 4 bases to trimming and J lost 0 bases, with 18 bases between them. Germline CDR1 is DFQATT and CDR2 is SNEGSKA (reference sequence). CDR3 length: 16 amino acids. CDR3 sequence: CSANRDGNLMNTEAFF. In nucleotides, the CDR3 is TGCAGTGCTAACCGGGACGGGAATTTAATGAACACTGAAGCTTTCTTT.